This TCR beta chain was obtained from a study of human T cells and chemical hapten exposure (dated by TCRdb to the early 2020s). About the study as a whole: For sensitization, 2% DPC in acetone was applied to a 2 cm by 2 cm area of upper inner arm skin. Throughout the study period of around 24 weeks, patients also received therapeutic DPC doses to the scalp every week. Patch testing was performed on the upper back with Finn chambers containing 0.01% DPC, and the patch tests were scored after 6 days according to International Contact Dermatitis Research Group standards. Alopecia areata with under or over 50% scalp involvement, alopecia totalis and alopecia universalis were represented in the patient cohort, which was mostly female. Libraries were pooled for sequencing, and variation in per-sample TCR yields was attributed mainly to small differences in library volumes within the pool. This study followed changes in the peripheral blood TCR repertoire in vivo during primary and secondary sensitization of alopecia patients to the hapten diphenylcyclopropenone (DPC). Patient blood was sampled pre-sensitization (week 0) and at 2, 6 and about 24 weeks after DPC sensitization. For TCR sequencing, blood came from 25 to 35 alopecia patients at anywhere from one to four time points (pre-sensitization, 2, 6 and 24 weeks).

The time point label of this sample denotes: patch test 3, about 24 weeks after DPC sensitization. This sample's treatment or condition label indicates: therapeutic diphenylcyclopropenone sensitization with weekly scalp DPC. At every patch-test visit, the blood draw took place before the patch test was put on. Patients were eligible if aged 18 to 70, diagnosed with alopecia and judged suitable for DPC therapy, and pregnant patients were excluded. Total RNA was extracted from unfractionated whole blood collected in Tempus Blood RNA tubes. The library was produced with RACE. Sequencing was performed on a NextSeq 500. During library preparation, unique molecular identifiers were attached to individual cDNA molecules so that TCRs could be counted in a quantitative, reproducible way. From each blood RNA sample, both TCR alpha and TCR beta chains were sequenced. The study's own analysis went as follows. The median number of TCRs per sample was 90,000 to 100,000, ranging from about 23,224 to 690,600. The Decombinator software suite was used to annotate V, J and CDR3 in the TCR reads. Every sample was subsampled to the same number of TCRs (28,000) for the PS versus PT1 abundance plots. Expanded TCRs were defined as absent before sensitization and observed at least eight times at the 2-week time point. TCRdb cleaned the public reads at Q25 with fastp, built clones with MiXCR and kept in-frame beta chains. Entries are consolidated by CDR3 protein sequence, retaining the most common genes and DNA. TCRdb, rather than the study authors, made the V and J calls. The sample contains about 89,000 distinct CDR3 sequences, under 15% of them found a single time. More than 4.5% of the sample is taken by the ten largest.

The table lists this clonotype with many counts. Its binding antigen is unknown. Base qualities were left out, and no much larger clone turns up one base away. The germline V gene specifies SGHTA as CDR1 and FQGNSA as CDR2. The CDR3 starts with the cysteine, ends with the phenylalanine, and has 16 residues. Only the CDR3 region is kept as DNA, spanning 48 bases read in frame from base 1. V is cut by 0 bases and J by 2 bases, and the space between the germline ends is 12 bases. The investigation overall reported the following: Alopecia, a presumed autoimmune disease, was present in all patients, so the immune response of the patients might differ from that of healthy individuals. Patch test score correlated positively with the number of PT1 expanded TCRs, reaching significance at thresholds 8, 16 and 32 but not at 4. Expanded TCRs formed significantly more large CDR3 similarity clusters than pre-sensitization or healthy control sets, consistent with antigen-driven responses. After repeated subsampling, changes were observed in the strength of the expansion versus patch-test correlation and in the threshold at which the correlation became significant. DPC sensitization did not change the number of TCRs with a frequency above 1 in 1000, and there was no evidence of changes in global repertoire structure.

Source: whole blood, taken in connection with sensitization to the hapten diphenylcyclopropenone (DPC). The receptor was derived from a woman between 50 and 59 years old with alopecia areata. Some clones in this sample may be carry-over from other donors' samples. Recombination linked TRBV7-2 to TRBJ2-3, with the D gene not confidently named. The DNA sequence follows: TGTGCCAGCAGCTTAGCGCTTGCAGCGCCCACAGATACGCAGTATTTT. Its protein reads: CASSLALAAPTDTQYF.